This TCR beta chain was captured by sequencing in a study of T-cell memory formation after mild COVID-19. On the study more broadly: The study found TCR clusters largely donor specific.

Barcoded TCR alpha and TCR beta cDNA libraries with UMIs came from 5'RACE using constant-segment primers. From the 5' RACE reads, TCRdb called clonotypes with MiXCR, one entry per CDR3 protein. This sample yields 400,000 or so distinct CDR3 sequences, of which about 21% are seen a single time; around 13% belongs to the top ten. Study observations and caveats: The study detected some responding clones in pre-infection memory, suggesting cross-reactive memory joined. Clones contracting across day 15 to 85 had a balanced CD4/CD8 profile; later expanding clones leaned CD4+.

Germline V gene lookup returns CDR1 SEHNR and CDR2 FQNEAQ (reference sequence). The CDR3 covers 15 residues. The ends lost 3 bases at V and 1 base at J; junction bases unmatched: 4. This clonotype was recorded a few times. Its cognate antigen is unknown. The chain links TRBV7-9 to TRBJ1-1, with 8 nucleotides matching TRBD1. The receptor was isolated from an adult woman who had mild COVID-19 (a few samples of this study predate the infection). Cell type and time point are not known. Material: PBMCs or a T cell subset sorted from them (not recorded which). The CDR3 is CASSFDRGRNTEAFF. The CDR3 nucleotides are TGTGCCAGCAGCTTTGACAGGGGACGGAACACTGAAGCTTTCTTT. The full variable domain, completed using reference TRBV7-9 and TRBJ1-1, is DTGVSQNPRHKITKRGQNVTFRCDPISEHNRLYWYRQTLGQGPEFLTYFQNEAQLEKSRLLSDRFSAERPKGSFSTLEIQRTEQGDSAMYLCASSFDRGRNTEAFFGQGTRLTVV.